Listed here are 7 T cell receptor beta chains from one sample, sequenced in a study of shared clonotypes between healthy human individuals. Produced via immunoSEQ multiplex PCR; TCRdb's table is partial and in-frame only. The data show about 750,000 clones, with more than 85% seen just once and 24% held by the top ten. CD45RO-negative, CCR7-selected cells formed the naive CD8 fraction, which excluded terminally differentiated effector memory CD45RA+ cells. Source material: naive CD8+ T cells sorted from blood. These receptors were obtained from a young man in good health.

A single count supports this clone. The V and J genes are TRBV11-2 and TRBJ2-1; no firm D call. Looked up from germline, CDR1 is SGHAT and CDR2 is FQNNGV. CDR3 length: 13 amino acids. Trimming took 2 bases from V and 10 from J, leaving 12 bases between them. In DNA, the CDR3 is TGTGCCAGCAGCTTAACGGTCGAAGGGGAGCAGTTCTTC. The encoded protein is CASSLTVEGEQFF.

This clone is a singleton in its sample. The chain links TRBV10-1 to TRBJ2-1; D is undetermined. Germline values: CDR1 WNHNN, CDR2 SYGVQD (reference sequence). The ends were cut back, 5 bases at V and 1 base at J, with 12 bases in the middle. The CDR3 is made up of 15 amino acids. The CDR3 DNA reads TGCGCCAGCAGTACTATGTTTGGATCCTACAATGAGCAGTTCTTC. Protein product: CASSTMFGSYNEQFF.

This clone came up once. The rearrangement uses TRBV2 and TRBJ2-1; 12 nucleotides agree with TRBD1. J was trimmed by 6 bases and V by 7 bases; bases with no gene match: 7. Germline V gene sequence: CDR1 SNHLY, CDR2 FYNNEI. The CDR3 is made up of 15 amino acids. In DNA, the CDR3 is TGTGCCAGCATTCAGGGGACAGGGGGCATCAATGAGCAGTTCTTC. Translating it yields CASIQGTGGINEQFF.

Concerning this clone: One junction end disagrees with the germline gene, perhaps due to a read error. The same CDR3 arises from other DNA sequences in this sample as well. The V call is TRBV6-5, the J call TRBJ2-7; 7 bases map to TRBD2. The CDR3 consists of 15 residues. Germline assignment: CDR1 MNHEY and CDR2 SVGAGI. CDR3 DNA: TGTGCCAGCAGTTACTCGAGCGGGATGGTCTACGAGCAGTATTTC. It yields the protein CASSYSSGMVYEQYF.

The chain couples TRBV15 to TRBJ1-2; D is ambiguous. Trimming removed 0 bases at V and 0 bases at J, with 11 bases between. CDR1 is LNHNV, CDR2 YYDKDF, per germline (reference sequence). The CDR3 covers 16 residues. Here the CDR3 reads CATSRDRVSTNYGYTF. In DNA, the CDR3 is TGTGCCACCAGCAGAGATCGGGTCAGCACTAACTATGGCTACACCTTC.

About this clone: At the DNA level, this CDR3 is encoded by other sequences in the same sample as well. The CDR3 protein is CASRDRGAYEQYF. DNA for the CDR3: TGTGCCAGCAGGGACAGGGGCGCCTACGAGCAGTACTTC. The rearrangement uses TRBV27 and TRBJ2-7, with TRBD1 identical over 9 bases. Germline V gene lookup returns CDR1 MNHEY and CDR2 SMNVEV (reference sequence). This CDR3 comprises 13 residues. Trimming at V came to 6 bases and at J to 2 bases, leaving 2 bases not matched to a gene.

This chain links TRBV7-9 with TRBJ2-1; TRBD2 is a possible D gene (6 bases). In germline, CDR1 is SEHNR, CDR2 FQNEAQ (reference sequence). The ends were cut back, 1 base at V and 4 bases at J, with 8 bases in the middle. This CDR3 has 14 residues. In nucleotides, the CDR3 is TGTGCCAGCAGCTTAGTACTAGCTTACAATGAGCAGTTCTTC. Translating it yields CASSLVLAYNEQFF.